These 8 T cell receptor beta chains came from one sample sequenced in a study of blood T cell repertoires in COVID-19. The assay was immunoSEQ multiplex PCR, and TCRdb's table has in-frame clones only and misses some. This table holds 45,000 or so clones, roughly 86% found once. Source material: peripheral blood. All receptors derive from a man between 35 and 55 years old with active COVID-19.

J is TRBJ1-2 and V is TRBV18, with D possibly TRBD1 on 5 matching bases. The CDR3 is made up of 17 amino acids. Germline V gene sequence: CDR1 KGHSH, CDR2 LQKENI. V lost 3 bases and J lost 7, with 24 bases in between. CDR3 coding DNA: TGTGCCAGCTCACCGAATAGGGAAGGAGGAGACGGGGGTGGCTACACCTTC. This encodes CASSPNREGGDGGGYTF.

The CDR3 region is CASSGLTGEGETQYF. CDR3 coding DNA: TGTGCCAGCAGTGGTCTGACAGGGGAGGGAGAGACCCAGTACTTC. This chain links TRBV28 with TRBJ2-5; weak D call: TRBD1 (8 bases). Germline CDR1 and CDR2: MDHEN and SYDVKM. The CDR3 extends over 15 amino acids. V was clipped by 5 bases and J by 4 bases, with 17 bases between them. The whole variable domain, filled in from reference TRBV28 and TRBJ2-5, reads DVKVTQSSRYLVKRTGEKVFLECVQDMDHENMFWYRQDPGLGLRLIYFSYDVKMKEKGDIPEGYSVSREKKERFSLILESASTNQTSMYLCASSGLTGEGETQYFGPGTRLLVL.

The chain joins TRBV7-9 to TRBJ2-7; D not resolved. Looked up from germline, CDR1 is SEHNR and CDR2 is FQNEAQ (reference sequence). Trimming removed 5 bases from V and 0 bases from J, with 14 bases in between. The CDR3 totals 15 residues. CDR3 DNA: TGTGCCAGCAGCCGAGTGGGTGGAGTCTCCTACGAGCAGTACTTC. As protein: CASSRVGGVSYEQYF.

V gene TRBV7-2 combines with J gene TRBJ1-5; TRBD1 matches 10 bases. The CDR3 spans 15 residues. The ends lost 5 bases at V and 5 bases at J; junction bases unmatched: 6. CDR1 SGHTA and CDR2 FQGNSA come from the germline V gene. CDR3 amino acids: CASSPRTGGDQPQHF. The CDR3 nucleotides read TGTGCCAGCAGCCCTCGGACAGGGGGGGATCAGCCCCAGCATTTT. The entire variable domain, with the rest obtained from reference TRBV7-2 and TRBJ1-5, is as follows: GAGVSQSPSNKVTEKGKDVELRCDPISGHTALYWYRQSLGQGLEFLIYFQGNSAPDKSGLPSDRFSAERTGGSVSTLTIQRTQQEDSAVYLCASSPRTGGDQPQHFGDGTRLSIL.

This rearrangement joins TRBV27 to TRBJ2-7, with 10 bases identical to TRBD2. Germline V CDR1 and CDR2: MNHEY, SMNVEV (reference sequence). Germline trimming cut 7 bases from V and 6 bases from J; bases unmatched to any gene: 15. This CDR3 contains 16 residues. CDR3 DNA: TGTGCCAGCACCCTGACGAGCGGGAGGGCCCTGGGCGAGCAGTACTTC. Its protein product is CASTLTSGRALGEQYF.

This sequence joins TRBV28 and TRBJ2-3; TRBD2 aligns across 7 bases. The CDR3 contains 15 residues. Germline V gives CDR1 MDHEN, CDR2 SYDVKM. V lost 4 bases, J lost 4 bases, and 8 bases stayed unmatched. CDR3 residues: CASSSSTSVADTQYF. In DNA, the CDR3 is TGTGCCAGCAGTTCTTCCACTAGCGTGGCAGATACGCAGTATTTT.

V is TRBV12-3 or TRBV12-4 and J is TRBJ2-1, with D perhaps matching TRBD1 (6 bases). The CDR3 has 13 amino acids. Trimming removed 3 bases at V and 8 bases at J, with 11 bases between. As DNA, the CDR3 is TGTGCCAGCAGTTTTGGACAGCGATATGAGCAGTTCTTC. Residues: CASSFGQRYEQFF.

The J gene is TRBJ2-5, the V gene TRBV18; 13 nucleotides agree with TRBD2. The CDR3 runs to 19 residues. Germline CDR1 KGHSH, CDR2 LQKENI. Germline trimming cut 3 bases from V and 5 bases from J; bases unmatched to any gene: 15. The DNA for the CDR3 is TGTGCCAGCTCACCCCGACTAAGGACTAGCGGGAGAGAATTGGAGACCCAGTACTTC. As protein: CASSPRLRTSGRELETQYF.